The 28 T cell receptor beta chains presented below share a single source sample, sequenced in a study of regulatory and conventional T cells in RAG deficiency. TCRdb's table, derived via immunoSEQ multiplex PCR, lists solely in-frame clones and lacks some. Found here are tens of thousands of clones, roughly 90% of them singletons; the top ten hold roughly an eighth. The same data also went into a second study, on regulatory T cells. That paper notes: Amplification used 52 TRBV primers and 13 TRBJ primers.

Sequences were obtained from CD8+ T cells sorted from blood. The source of these receptors is a human donor in good health.

The rearrangement joins TRBV4-2 to TRBJ2-7, with 11 bases matching TRBD2. V shed 4 bases and J 3 bases; nucleotides not matched to a gene: 5. The CDR3 runs to 15 residues. CDR1 is LGHNA, CDR2 YNFKEQ, per germline. The CDR3: CASSPLAGGHYEQYF. Written as DNA, the CDR3 is TGTGCCAGCAGCCCATTAGCGGGAGGGCACTACGAGCAGTACTTC.

The table lists this clone with a count of one. The chain has TRBV30 and TRBJ1-1; 8 bases line up with TRBD1. The CDR3 runs to 21 residues. Germline V gives CDR1 GTSNPN, CDR2 SVGIG (reference sequence). With V trimmed by 0 bases and J by 1 base, 22 bases remained unmatched. The CDR3 is CAWSVRFQRPRGQGKNTEAFF. Written as DNA, the CDR3 is TGTGCCTGGAGTGTACGATTTCAGCGCCCGCGAGGACAGGGCAAGAACACTGAAGCTTTCTTT.

The chain recombines TRBV28 with TRBJ2-7, with 8 bases identical to TRBD1. V trimming: 6 bases; J trimming: 6 bases; junction bases outside the gene matches: 10. CDR3 length: 14 residues. Germline V CDR1 and CDR2: MDHEN, SYDVKM. The CDR3 DNA is TGTGCCAGCAGGTCACAGGGGGATGGGGCCGAGCAGTACTTC. Translation: CASRSQGDGAEQYF.

This sequence joins TRBV18 and TRBJ2-5, with TRBD1 matching over 7 bases. Germline CDR1 KGHSH, CDR2 LQKENI. J lost 1 base, V lost 4 bases, and 6 bases had no gene match. This CDR3 is built from 15 residues. CDR3 residues: CASSRATGTQETQYF. In DNA form, the CDR3 reads TGTGCCAGCTCACGTGCGACAGGGACCCAAGAGACCCAGTACTTC.

This clone was found once. J is TRBJ2-7 and V is TRBV7-6, with unresolved D. The V end was cut by 2 bases, the J end by 7 bases, with 15 bases between. The germline gives CDR1 SGHVS, CDR2 FNYEAQ. This CDR3 spans 14 amino acids. The CDR3 sequence is CASSLSAGPEEQYF. The CDR3 DNA is TGTGCCAGCAGCTTATCGGCAGGTCCTGAGGAGCAGTACTTC.

This clone occurred once. CDR3 in amino acids: CASSPFRDSLGTEAFF. CDR3 DNA sequence: TGTGCCAGCTCACCATTCCGGGACAGCTTAGGCACTGAAGCTTTCTTT. This chain links TRBV18 with TRBJ1-1; 7 nucleotides line up with TRBD1. This CDR3 is built from 16 residues. V dropped 2 bases and J dropped 4; count of bases not matched to a gene: 10. Germline V gene lookup returns CDR1 KGHSH and CDR2 LQKENI.

This chain joins TRBV29-1 and TRBJ1-1, with D perhaps TRBD1 (5 bases). V was pared by 6 bases and J by 2 bases, with 16 bases between. Germline V gene sequence: CDR1 SQVTM, CDR2 ANQGSEA. This CDR3 spans 14 amino acids. The CDR3 reads CSVRVDNSNTEAFF. CDR3 in DNA: TGCAGCGTGCGGGTGGACAACAGCAACACTGAAGCTTTCTTT. The variable domain in full, completed from reference TRBV29-1 and TRBJ1-1, reads SAVISQKPSRDICQRGTSLTIQCQVDSQVTMMFWYRQQPGQSLTLIATANQGSEATYESGFVIDKFPISRPNLTFSTLTVSNMSPEDSSIYLCSVRVDNSNTEAFFGQGTRLTVV.

CDR3 coding DNA: TGTGCCAGCAGCTTCTCCTGGAAGATGAACACTGAAGCTTTCTTT. This gives the protein CASSFSWKMNTEAFF. The rearrangement links TRBV7-2 to TRBJ1-1; D unclear. The CDR3 runs to 15 residues. Germline values: CDR1 SGHTA, CDR2 FQGNSA. V was clipped by 3 bases and J by 0 bases, with 11 bases between them.

This clone was observed a single time. The chain has TRBV6-1 and TRBJ1-2; D is possibly TRBD1 (6 bases). The CDR3 loop spans 15 amino acids. With 5 bases removed from V and 1 base from J, the gap between germline ends came to 14 bases. CDR1 and CDR2 (germline): MNHNS, SASEGT. CDR3 protein: CASSLGQSFNYGYTF. As DNA, the CDR3 is TGTGCCAGCAGTCTCGGACAGTCTTTTAACTATGGCTACACCTTC.

This chain's CDR3 is CASSILEGNGYTF. CDR3 nucleotides: TGTGCCAGTAGTATCCTTGAGGGAAATGGCTACACCTTC. The chain has TRBV19 and TRBJ1-2, with D unclear. The CDR3 extends over 13 amino acids. CDR1 and CDR2 (germline): LNHDA, SQIVND (reference sequence). V gave up 3 bases and J gave up 6 bases, with 11 bases separating them.

The chain combines TRBV19 with TRBJ2-1; the D gene is possibly TRBD1 (6 bases). V was clipped by 5 bases and J by 6 bases, with 26 bases between them. The CDR3 is 18 residues long. Germline assignment: CDR1 LNHDA and CDR2 SQIVND (reference sequence). The CDR3 coding sequence is TGTGCCAGTAGTTCGGCCCCGATACAGGGCTATCGGGCCAATGAGCAGTTCTTC. It is translated as CASSSAPIQGYRANEQFF.

This clone was counted a single time. This chain connects TRBV30 to TRBJ2-5; maybe TRBD2 (5 bases). CDR1 is GTSNPN, CDR2 SVGIG, per germline (reference sequence). The CDR3 sequence is 12 residues long. Trimming removed 0 bases at V and 5 bases at J, with 7 bases between. Written as DNA, the CDR3 is TGTGCCTGGAGTGTACTAGGTGAGACCCAGTACTTC. Its protein is CAWSVLGETQYF.

The rearrangement joins TRBV5-6 to TRBJ2-7; 7 bases fit TRBD2. CDR3 size: 15 residues. After removal of 4 bases from V and 4 bases from J, the junction contained 11 bases not matched to a gene. Germline V gene lookup returns CDR1 SGHDT and CDR2 YYEEEE. The CDR3 sequence: CASSRGWEGWYEQYF. The CDR3 DNA is TGTGCCAGCAGCCGAGGATGGGAGGGGTGGTACGAGCAGTACTTC. The variable domain in full, completed from reference TRBV5-6 and TRBJ2-7, reads DAGVTQSPTHLIKTRGQQVTLRCSPKSGHDTVSWYQQALGQGPQFIFQYYEEEERQRGNFPDRFSGHQFPNYSSELNVNALLLGDSALYLCASSRGWEGWYEQYFGPGTRLTVT.

J is TRBJ1-1 and V is TRBV9; 8 bases match TRBD1. Per germline, CDR1 SGDLS and CDR2 YYNGEE. J gave up 0 bases and V 0 bases, and 13 bases lay outside the gene matches. The CDR3 contains 19 residues. CDR3 nucleotides: TGTGCCAGCAGCGTAGCTACCGGGACAGGCGGAGGGATGAACACTGAAGCTTTCTTT. Its translation: CASSVATGTGGGMNTEAFF.

The rearrangement links TRBV5-1 to TRBJ2-1, with 7 bases aligning to TRBD2. V was pared by 4 bases and J by 0 bases, with 4 bases of the junction left unmatched. The V gene's germline CDR1 is SGHRS and CDR2 YFSETQ. The CDR3 is 15 residues long. The CDR3 here is CASSLSGTSYNEQFF. The CDR3 DNA reads TGCGCCAGCAGCCTGAGCGGGACCTCCTACAATGAGCAGTTCTTC.

The chain uses TRBV6-1 and TRBJ1-5; 9 positions match TRBD1. Trimming cost V 5 bases and J 5 bases; bases outside gene matches: 4. The CDR3 is 14 amino acids. Germline loops: CDR1 MNHNS, CDR2 SASEGT. This chain's CDR3 is CASSPTGGYQPQHF. CDR3 nucleotides: TGTGCCAGCAGTCCTACAGGGGGCTATCAGCCCCAGCATTTT.

This clone was found once. As DNA, the CDR3 is TGCGCCAGCAGTGACCCAGGGGTTCCCCAGTACTTC. Protein product: CASSDPGVPQYF. This chain uses TRBV10-1 with TRBJ2-5; D may be TRBD1 (6 bases). The CDR3 has 12 amino acids. Trimming cost V 3 bases and J 9 bases, with 11 bases left between them. The germline gives CDR1 WNHNN, CDR2 SYGVQD (reference sequence).

This sequence joins TRBV6-4 and TRBJ2-2; TRBD1 aligns across 7 bases. There are 14 residues in the CDR3. Germline V gives CDR1 MRHNA, CDR2 SNTAGT. With 4 bases clipped from V and 6 bases from J, the junction kept 5 bases outside the gene matches. The CDR3 region is CASSAMGQSGELFF. CDR3 DNA: TGTGCCAGCAGTGCTATGGGACAGTCCGGGGAGCTGTTTTTT.

CDR3 nucleotide sequence: TGTGCCAGCAGCCGTGGACAGGTCCAAGAGACCCAGTACTTC. Encoded protein: CASSRGQVQETQYF. The V gene is TRBV5-4, the J gene TRBJ2-5; 7 bases match TRBD1. This CDR3 spans 14 amino acids. The germline V gene encodes CDR1 SGHNT and CDR2 YYREEE (reference sequence). The V and J ends lost 4 bases and 1 base, in that order; junction bases with no gene match: 4. Full variable domain (missing parts from reference TRBV5-4 and TRBJ2-5): ETGVTQSPTHLIKTRGQQVTLRCSSQSGHNTVSWYQQALGQGPQFIFQYYREEENGRGNFPPRFSGLQFPNYSSELNVNALELDDSALYLCASSRGQVQETQYFGPGTRLLVL.

The chain carries TRBV11-1 and TRBJ1-2; a possible D gene is TRBD1 (5 bases). Trimming took 5 bases from V and 2 from J, leaving 6 bases between them. CDR3 length: 12 residues. The germline V gene encodes CDR1 SGHAT and CDR2 FQDESV (reference sequence). The DNA for the CDR3 is TGTGCCAGCAGCCGGGACAACTATGGCTACACCTTC. It encodes CASSRDNYGYTF.

The rearrangement links TRBV27 to TRBJ1-2; tentative D call: TRBD1 (6 bases). Trimming pared 0 bases from V and 8 bases from J, leaving 13 bases between. The CDR3 has 14 residues. Looked up from germline, CDR1 is MNHEY and CDR2 is SMNVEV (reference sequence). For the CDR3, the DNA is TGTGCCAGCAGTTTATCGGGGGCCCCTGAAGGCTACACCTTC. Translation: CASSLSGAPEGYTF.

J is TRBJ2-6 and V is TRBV10-2; the match to TRBD2 covers 11 bases. Per germline, CDR1 WSHSY and CDR2 SAAADI. The CDR3 sequence is 19 residues long. The V gene end was trimmed by 0 bases and the J gene end by 0 bases; junction bases not matched to a gene: 4. CDR3 in DNA: TGCGCCAGCAGTGAGTCGATAGCGGGGGGGCTCTCTGGGGCCAACGTCCTGACTTTC. Amino acids: CASSESIAGGLSGANVLTF.

The rearrangement uses TRBV7-9 and TRBJ2-2; D call uncertain. This CDR3 contains 14 residues. The V end was cut by 4 bases, the J end by 2 bases, with 8 bases between. Germline values: CDR1 SEHNR, CDR2 FQNEAQ (reference sequence). CDR3 in amino acids: CASSSQHNTGELFF. CDR3 in DNA: TGTGCCAGCAGCTCGCAACACAACACCGGGGAGCTGTTTTTT.

This sequence joins TRBV5-1 and TRBJ2-7, with TRBD2 matching 8 bases. Germline-derived CDR1 and CDR2 are SGHRS and YFSETQ. The ends lost 2 bases at V and 5 bases at J; junction bases unmatched: 6. This CDR3 comprises 14 residues. The CDR3 sequence is CASSFGAGDDEQYF. The CDR3 nucleotides read TGCGCCAGCAGCTTCGGAGCGGGAGACGACGAGCAGTACTTC. The variable domain in full, with the rest retrieved from reference TRBV5-1 and TRBJ2-7, is KAGVTQTPRYLIKTRGQQVTLSCSPISGHRSVSWYQQTPGQGLQFLFEYFSETQRNKGNFPGRFSGRQFSNSRSEMNVSTLELGDSALYLCASSFGAGDDEQYFGPGTRLTVT.

The chain is built from TRBV6-1 and TRBJ2-1, with 10 bases aligning to TRBD2. Trimming at V came to 4 bases and at J to 9 bases, leaving 9 bases not matched to a gene. Germline CDR1 reads MNHNS; CDR2 reads SASEGT. The CDR3 is 15 residues long. The CDR3 reads CASSVTGTSVGEQFF. CDR3 DNA sequence: TGTGCCAGCAGTGTAACCGGGACTAGCGTTGGTGAGCAGTTCTTC.

The chain uses TRBV27 and TRBJ1-1; 7 bases are a match to TRBD1. The CDR3 has 16 residues. Germline CDR1 is MNHEY and CDR2 is SMNVEV (reference sequence). V gave up 5 bases and J gave up 5 bases; unmatched junction bases: 14. CDR3 residues: CASSQNGFDRVTEAFF. The CDR3 DNA is TGTGCCAGCAGTCAAAATGGATTCGACAGGGTAACTGAAGCTTTCTTT.

This clone was seen a single time. V is TRBV15 and J is TRBJ1-3; 7 nucleotides align to TRBD1. The CDR3 runs 17 residues. The J segment lost 0 bases and the V segment lost 1 base, leaving 6 bases of the junction unmatched. The germline V gene has CDR1 LNHNV and CDR2 YYDKDF (reference sequence). CDR3 nucleotide sequence: TGTGCCACCAGCAGAGGTTCAGGGGGAGACTCTGGAAACACCATATATTTT. This codes for CATSRGSGGDSGNTIYF.

The chain employs TRBV19 and TRBJ1-4; D unclear. Trimming took 7 bases from V and 2 from J, leaving 14 bases between them. Germline lookup yields CDR1 LNHDA and CDR2 SQIVND (reference sequence). CDR3 length equals 15 residues. CDR3 region: CASKPGGGTNEKLFF. The CDR3 nucleotides are TGTGCCAGTAAGCCGGGCGGTGGCACTAATGAAAAACTGTTTTTT.